This T cell receptor (beta chain) was obtained from a study of T cell repertoires in cytomegalovirus infection. From the reads, TCRdb called clonotypes with MiXCR, one entry per CDR3 protein. The repertoire includes roughly 310,000 distinct CDR3 sequences, 25% to 35% of them detected once, and 20% sits in the top ten. This clonotype was picked up a small number of times. Its antigen is currently unknown. Germline lookup yields CDR1 LNHDA and CDR2 SQIVND (reference sequence). Trimming took 3 bases from V and 1 from J, leaving 3 bases between them. The CDR3 spans 12 residues. The input for sequencing was cultured PBMCs, taken from culture after CMV antigen stimulation. The chain carries TRBV19 and TRBJ2-5; D not resolved. The sequence derives from a human donor in good health (CMV status not recorded). Some clones in this sample may be carry-over from other donors' samples. For the CDR3, the DNA is TGTGCCAGTAGTATGGTCCAAGAGACCCAGTACTTC. The encoded protein is CASSMVQETQYF.